Each of the 27 T cell receptor beta chains below was sequenced from the same sample in a study of T-cell reconstitution after alpha-beta-depleted transplantation in children. Preparation of the TCRbeta library used unique molecular identifiers. TCRdb reprocessed the PCR reads with MiXCR, giving one entry per CDR3 protein. Of hundreds of thousands of distinct CDR3 sequences in the sample, approximately 13% were seen once. Source: PBMCs, mostly from graft donor cells, taken 360 days after TCRalphabeta/CD19-depleted stem cell transplant. All receptors derive from a male patient younger than 18 who had a stem cell transplant for acute myeloid leukemia, so the T cells may come from the graft donor.

This chain joins TRBV3-1 and TRBJ1-2, with TRBD1 matching 9 bases. There are 15 residues in the CDR3. The J segment lost 5 bases and the V segment lost 4 bases, leaving 8 bases of the junction unmatched. CDR1 is LGHDT, CDR2 YNNKEL, per germline (reference sequence). The CDR3 region is CASSLWTGVVYGYTF. Here the CDR3 DNA reads TGTGCCAGCAGCCTCTGGACAGGGGTGGTTTATGGCTACACCTTC.

This clonotype has only a few counts. CDR3 sequence: CASGTWTSSYEQYF. For the CDR3, the DNA is TGTGCCAGTGGAACCTGGACAAGTTCCTACGAGCAGTACTTC. The chain joins TRBV28 to TRBJ2-7, with D perhaps TRBD1 (5 bases). The V end was cut by 9 bases, the J end by 1 base, with 16 bases between. The germline gives CDR1 MDHEN, CDR2 SYDVKM. The CDR3 spans 14 residues.

This clonotype was counted at least ten times. This chain uses TRBV5-1 with TRBJ2-5; D gene unclear. The CDR3 spans 12 residues. From germline, CDR1 is SGHRS and CDR2 YFSETQ. V was pared by 7 bases and J by 1 base, with 8 bases between. CDR3 sequence: CASGRPQETQYF. The CDR3 DNA follows: TGCGCCAGCGGACGGCCCCAAGAGACCCAGTACTTC. The variable domain in full, with the rest retrieved from reference TRBV5-1 and TRBJ2-5, is KAGVTQTPRYLIKTRGQQVTLSCSPISGHRSVSWYQQTPGQGLQFLFEYFSETQRNKGNFPGRFSGRQFSNSRSEMNVSTLELGDSALYLCASGRPQETQYFGPGTRLLVL.

The rearrangement uses TRBV6-2 or TRBV6-3 and TRBJ2-7; 7 bases align to TRBD1. Germline trimming cut 8 bases from V and 11 bases from J; bases unmatched to any gene: 18. This CDR3 is built from 14 residues. CDR1 and CDR2 from the germline V gene are MNHEY and SVGEGT. DNA for the CDR3: TGTGCCAGCTTACCGACAGGGCTCCCAGCGAGCAAGTACTTC. Encoded protein: CASLPTGLPASKYF.

A few counts support this clonotype. V usage is TRBV18 and J usage is TRBJ2-1; D remains unclear. Germline assignment: CDR1 KGHSH and CDR2 LQKENI. V was cut by 0 bases and J by 0 bases, with 9 bases left in between. This CDR3 spans 16 amino acids. CDR3 in DNA: TGTGCCAGCTCACCACCGGCGGCCCTCTCCTACAATGAGCAGTTCTTC. Protein sequence: CASSPPAALSYNEQFF.

This clonotype has just a few counts. The chain has TRBV11-2 and TRBJ2-1; 9 bases align to TRBD2. This CDR3 is 16 amino acids long. CDR1 is SGHAT, CDR2 FQNNGV, per germline. The trim removed 6 bases at V and 7 bases at J, leaving 13 bases unmatched. CDR3 amino acids: CASSSLRGLASNEQFF. DNA for the CDR3: TGTGCCAGCAGTTCCTTAAGGGGACTAGCTTCGAATGAGCAGTTCTTC.

The rearrangement uses TRBV29-1 and TRBJ1-1; D possibly corresponds to TRBD1 (5 bases). Germline lookup yields CDR1 SQVTM and CDR2 ANQGSEA. This CDR3 comprises 15 residues. V lost 7 bases and J lost 2, with 20 bases in between. CDR3 protein: CSAPDGGDQNTEAFF. DNA of the CDR3: TGCAGCGCGCCAGACGGGGGGGATCAAAACACTGAAGCTTTCTTT.

This sequence joins TRBV21-1 and TRBJ2-7; the listed D gene, TRBD2, was not tested against the DNA. TRBV21-1 is classified as a pseudogene. The CDR3 consists of 15 residues. CDR3 nucleotide sequence: TGTGCCAGCACCAGGAGGGCAGTAAGCTCCTACGAGCAGTACTTC. Protein sequence: CASTRRAVSSYEQYF.

This clonotype was counted at least ten times. The rearrangement uses TRBV7-6 and TRBJ2-7; unclear D gene. V shed 5 bases and J shed 0 bases, with 14 bases lying between them. Germline V gives CDR1 SGHVS, CDR2 FNYEAQ. The CDR3 has 15 amino acids. The CDR3 sequence is CASSPLSFDSYEQYF. CDR3 DNA: TGTGCCAGCAGCCCCCTTTCCTTTGACTCCTACGAGCAGTACTTC.

The chain combines TRBV6-1 with TRBJ2-7, with 15 bases aligning to TRBD2. This CDR3 has 19 amino acids. Germline values: CDR1 MNHNS, CDR2 SASEGT. The V gene end was trimmed by 6 bases and the J gene end by 5 bases; junction bases not matched to a gene: 17. CDR3 sequence (DNA): TGTGCCAGCAGCCGGGACAGGGTAGGACTAGCGGGAGGGCCCAACGAGCAGTACTTC. Translation: CASSRDRVGLAGGPNEQYF.

The chain recombines TRBV12-3 or TRBV12-4 with TRBJ2-1, with TRBD1 as a possible D gene (6 bases). V lost 6 bases, J lost 4 bases, and 10 bases lay in between. The CDR3 has 13 residues. In nucleotides, the CDR3 is TGTGCCAGCAGGTCCGACAGGTACAATGAGCAGTTCTTC. Protein: CASRSDRYNEQFF.

In this sample, this clonotype turned up many times. The genes are TRBV27 and TRBJ2-7; D is possibly TRBD1 (6 bases). CDR3 size: 16 residues. V was cut by 1 base and J by 0 bases, with 13 bases left in between. Germline V gene data show CDR1 as MNHEY and CDR2 as SMNVEV (reference sequence). The CDR3 DNA sequence: TGTGCCAGCAGTTTATTAACAGGGACGGGCTCCTACGAGCAGTACTTC. Translated, it gives CASSLLTGTGSYEQYF.

This clonotype has a handful of counts. This chain links TRBV12-3 or TRBV12-4 with TRBJ2-7; a weak D match, TRBD1 (6 bases). CDR3 length: 13 residues. Trimming shortened V by 8 bases and J by 4 bases, and 15 bases separated the two germline ends. The CDR3 DNA is TGTGCCAGCGGGGAAGGGGGTTGGTACGAGCAGTACTTC. Encoded protein: CASGEGGWYEQYF.

This clonotype turned up a few times. V gene TRBV20-1 combines with J gene TRBJ2-3; either TRBD1 or TRBD2 may fit D (5 bases each). V was cut by 4 bases and J by 0 bases, with 11 bases left in between. CDR1 is DFQATT and CDR2 is SNEGSKA in the germline V gene (reference sequence). The CDR3 totals 14 residues. The DNA of the CDR3 is TGCAGTGCTATTGGGACCGCTAGCACAGATACGCAGTATTTT. Translating it yields CSAIGTASTDTQYF.

The rearrangement uses TRBV12-3 or TRBV12-4 and TRBJ2-7, with TRBD2 matching over 12 bases. This CDR3 contains 18 residues. J gave up 4 bases and V 1 base, and 11 bases lay outside the gene matches. CDR3 bases: TGTGCCAGCAGTTTAGTAATCGGGACTAGCGGGCCGCTTTACGAGCAGTACTTC. It specifies CASSLVIGTSGPLYEQYF.

This chain uses TRBV4-3 with TRBJ2-3; 8 bases map to TRBD1. The CDR3 has 16 amino acids. V was clipped by 2 bases and J by 2 bases; unmatched bases: 6. The germline V gene has CDR1 LGHNA and CDR2 YSLEER. CDR3 bases: TGCGCCAGCAGCCAACTCCGGGACAGGTACACAGATACGCAGTATTTT. Its protein is CASSQLRDRYTDTQYF.

The chain links TRBV4-2 to TRBJ2-1; D is undetermined. Looked up from germline, CDR1 is LGHNA and CDR2 is YNFKEQ. V lost 0 bases to trimming and J lost 6 bases, with 12 bases between them. CDR3 length: 15 residues. In DNA, the CDR3 is TGTGCCAGCAGCCAAGATTACTTGGAGTCCAATGAGCAGTTCTTC. It yields the protein CASSQDYLESNEQFF.

The chain has TRBV12-3 or TRBV12-4 and TRBJ1-3; D perhaps matches TRBD1 (6 bases). The germline V and J ends were trimmed by 5 bases and 4 bases, with 18 bases remaining between them. This CDR3 region has 16 residues. CDR3 loop: CASSILLQGSGNTIYF. Here the CDR3 DNA reads TGTGCCAGCAGTATTCTATTGCAGGGGTCCGGAAACACCATATATTTT.

This clonotype has more than one count but fewer than ten. This chain connects TRBV7-2 to TRBJ2-3; 10 bases match TRBD2. Trimming at V came to 5 bases and at J to 7 bases, leaving 6 bases not matched to a gene. The V gene's germline CDR1 is SGHTA and CDR2 FQGNSA. The CDR3 totals 14 residues. Written as DNA, the CDR3 is TGTGCCAGCAGCCCCAGGACTAGCGGATATACGCAGTATTTT. This gives the protein CASSPRTSGYTQYF. The variable domain in full, with the rest retrieved from reference TRBV7-2 and TRBJ2-3, is GAGVSQSPSNKVTEKGKDVELRCDPISGHTALYWYRQSLGQGLEFLIYFQGNSAPDKSGLPSDRFSAERTGGSVSTLTIQRTQQEDSAVYLCASSPRTSGYTQYFGPGTRLTVL.

V usage is TRBV6-1 and J usage is TRBJ2-6, with TRBD1 matching over 9 bases. Per germline, CDR1 MNHNS and CDR2 SASEGT. J lost 7 bases, V lost 5 bases, and 9 bases had no gene match. This CDR3 spans 16 amino acids. For the CDR3, the DNA is TGTGCCAGCAGTCGACGACAGGGGGTAATAGCCAACGTCCTGACTTTC. Its protein is CASSRRQGVIANVLTF.

V usage is TRBV24-1 and J usage is TRBJ2-3, with D tentatively TRBD1 (6 bases). The V end was cut by 5 bases, the J end by 2 bases, with 13 bases between. The CDR3 consists of 15 residues. The germline CDR1 and CDR2 sequences are KGHDR and SFDVKD. CDR3: CATSGTTGPTDTQYF. The CDR3 DNA sequence: TGTGCCACCAGTGGTACCACAGGGCCCACAGATACGCAGTATTTT.

Only a few counts were recorded for this clonotype. V is TRBV3-1 and J is TRBJ2-3; D is tentatively TRBD1 or TRBD2 (5 bases each). Trimming left V 0 bases short and J 2 bases short, with 27 bases between. The CDR3 has 21 amino acids. Per the germline V gene, CDR1 is LGHDT and CDR2 is YNNKEL (reference sequence). The CDR3: CASSQDSRGQALNEPTDTQYF. In nucleotides, the CDR3 is TGTGCCAGCAGCCAAGACTCACGGGGCCAAGCTCTTAATGAACCCACAGATACGCAGTATTTT.

This clonotype appeared a few times. This chain joins TRBV20-1 and TRBJ2-7, with TRBD2 matching 7 bases. V was clipped by 3 bases and J by 3 bases; unmatched bases: 2. The CDR3 extends over 12 amino acids. Germline values: CDR1 DFQATT, CDR2 SNEGSKA (reference sequence). The CDR3 DNA reads TGCAGTGCTAGTCCTAGCGGCTACGAGCAGTACTTC. Protein sequence: CSASPSGYEQYF.

This clonotype has at least ten counts. The rearrangement links TRBV20-1 to TRBJ2-7, with D possibly TRBD2 on 5 matching bases. Trimming stripped 1 base from V and 0 bases from J, with 19 bases between. From germline, CDR1 is DFQATT and CDR2 SNEGSKA (reference sequence). This CDR3 is built from 17 residues. The CDR3 bases are TGCAGTGCTAGAGGGATGCGAGGGAGCCTTACCTCCTACGAGCAGTACTTC. The encoded protein is CSARGMRGSLTSYEQYF.

This clonotype was counted between two and nine times. The V call is TRBV9, the J call TRBJ2-7; no definite D call. Deletions cut 0 bases from V and 3 bases from J, with 13 bases between. In germline, CDR1 is SGDLS, CDR2 YYNGEE. The CDR3 is made up of 15 amino acids. The CDR3 DNA is TGTGCCAGCAGCGTAGCTGGGCAGAGACACTACGAGCAGTACTTC. This codes for CASSVAGQRHYEQYF.

The rearrangement uses TRBV20-1 and TRBJ2-7; TRBD2 matches 10 bases. Per the germline V gene, CDR1 is DFQATT and CDR2 is SNEGSKA (reference sequence). The CDR3 contains 20 residues. V gave up 0 bases and J gave up 7 bases; unmatched junction bases: 24. The CDR3 sequence is CSARDGLRLAGVPLLEEQYF. The CDR3, as DNA: TGCAGTGCTAGAGATGGTCTAAGGCTAGCGGGAGTTCCCCTACTAGAGGAGCAGTACTTC.

This chain connects TRBV30 to TRBJ2-3; 12 bases are shared with TRBD2. This CDR3 spans 14 amino acids. Germline V gene lookup returns CDR1 GTSNPN and CDR2 SVGIG (reference sequence). With V trimmed by 5 bases and J by 3 bases, 3 bases remained unmatched. In DNA form, the CDR3 reads TGTGCCTGGTGCGGGACTAGCGGGACAGATACGCAGTATTTT. Encoded protein: CAWCGTSGTDTQYF. Drawing the rest from reference TRBV30 and TRBJ2-3, the complete variable domain is SQTIHQWPATLVQPVGSPLSLECTVEGTSNPNLYWYRQAAGRGLQLLFYSVGIGQISSEVPQNLSASRPQDRQFILSSKKLLLSDSGFYLCAWCGTSGTDTQYFGPGTRLTVL.